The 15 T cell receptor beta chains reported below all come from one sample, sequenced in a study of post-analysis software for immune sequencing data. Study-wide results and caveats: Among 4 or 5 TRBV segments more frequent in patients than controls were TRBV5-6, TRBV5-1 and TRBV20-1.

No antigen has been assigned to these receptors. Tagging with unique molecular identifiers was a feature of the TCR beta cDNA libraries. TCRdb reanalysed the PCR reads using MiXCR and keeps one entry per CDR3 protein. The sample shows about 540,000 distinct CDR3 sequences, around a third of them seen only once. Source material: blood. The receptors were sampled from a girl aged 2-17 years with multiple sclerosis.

The CDR3 DNA reads TGTGCCACCAGCTCCCGAACCGGGACTAGCGGGTTAGATACGCAGTATTTT. Translation: CATSSRTGTSGLDTQYF. This rearrangement joins TRBV15 to TRBJ2-3, with TRBD2 identical over 12 bases. This CDR3 is built from 17 residues. Germline values: CDR1 LNHNV, CDR2 YYDKDF (reference sequence). Trimming at V came to 5 bases and at J to 5 bases, leaving 11 bases not matched to a gene.

CDR3 loop: CASILGGAGTDTQYF. In DNA, the CDR3 is TGTGCCAGCATCCTGGGCGGGGCAGGAACAGATACGCAGTATTTT. The V and J genes are TRBV12-3 or TRBV12-4 and TRBJ2-3, with D possibly TRBD2 on 6 matching bases. The V end lost 7 bases, the J end lost 3 bases, and 17 bases lay between the germline ends. This CDR3 region has 15 residues.

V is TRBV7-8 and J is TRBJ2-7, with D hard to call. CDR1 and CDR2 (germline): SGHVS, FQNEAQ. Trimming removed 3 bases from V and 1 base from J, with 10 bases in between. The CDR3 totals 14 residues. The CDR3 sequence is CASSFSRRSYEQYF. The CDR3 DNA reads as TGTGCCAGCAGCTTTAGTAGACGGTCCTACGAGCAGTACTTC.

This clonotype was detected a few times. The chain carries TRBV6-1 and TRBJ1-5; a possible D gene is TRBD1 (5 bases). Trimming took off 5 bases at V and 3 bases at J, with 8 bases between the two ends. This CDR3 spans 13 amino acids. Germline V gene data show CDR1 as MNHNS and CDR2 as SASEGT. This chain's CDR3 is CASSRTPNQPQHF. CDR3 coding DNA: TGTGCCAGCAGTAGGACACCCAATCAGCCCCAGCATTTT.

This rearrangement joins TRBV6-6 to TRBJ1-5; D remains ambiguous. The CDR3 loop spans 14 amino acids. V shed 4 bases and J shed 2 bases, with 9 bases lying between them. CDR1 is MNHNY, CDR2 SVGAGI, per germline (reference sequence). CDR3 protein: CASSSQAGNQPQHF. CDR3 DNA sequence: TGTGCCAGCAGTTCCCAGGCAGGCAATCAGCCCCAGCATTTT.

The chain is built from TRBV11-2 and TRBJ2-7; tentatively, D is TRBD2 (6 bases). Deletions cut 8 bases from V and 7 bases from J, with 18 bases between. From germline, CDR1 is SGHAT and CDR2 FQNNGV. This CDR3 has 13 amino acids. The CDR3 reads CASEGLNLGEQYF. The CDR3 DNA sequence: TGTGCCAGCGAGGGACTCAACCTGGGGGAGCAGTACTTC.

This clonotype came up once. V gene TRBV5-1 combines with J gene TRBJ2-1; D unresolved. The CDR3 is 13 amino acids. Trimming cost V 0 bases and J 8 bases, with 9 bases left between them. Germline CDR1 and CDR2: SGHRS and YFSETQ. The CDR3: CASSLGSMDEQFF. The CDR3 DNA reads TGCGCCAGCAGCTTGGGTAGTATGGATGAGCAGTTCTTC.

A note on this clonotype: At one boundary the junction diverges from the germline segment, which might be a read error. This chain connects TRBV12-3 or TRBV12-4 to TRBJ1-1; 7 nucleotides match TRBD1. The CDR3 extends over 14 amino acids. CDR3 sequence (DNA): TGTACCAGCAGGCCGACAGGGTTGAACACTGAAGCTTTCTTT. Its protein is CTSRPTGLNTEAFF.

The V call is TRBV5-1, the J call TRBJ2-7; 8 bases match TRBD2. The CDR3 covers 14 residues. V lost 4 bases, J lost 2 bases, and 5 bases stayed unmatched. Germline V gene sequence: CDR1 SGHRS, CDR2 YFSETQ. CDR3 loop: CASSGGGRTYEQYF. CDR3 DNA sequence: TGCGCCAGCAGCGGCGGGGGGAGGACCTACGAGCAGTACTTC.

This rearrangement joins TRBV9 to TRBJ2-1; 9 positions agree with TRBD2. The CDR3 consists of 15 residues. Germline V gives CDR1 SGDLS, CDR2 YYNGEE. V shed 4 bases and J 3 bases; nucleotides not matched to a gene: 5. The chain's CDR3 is CASSTSGGIYNEQFF. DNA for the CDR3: TGTGCCAGCAGCACCAGCGGGGGGATCTACAATGAGCAGTTCTTC.

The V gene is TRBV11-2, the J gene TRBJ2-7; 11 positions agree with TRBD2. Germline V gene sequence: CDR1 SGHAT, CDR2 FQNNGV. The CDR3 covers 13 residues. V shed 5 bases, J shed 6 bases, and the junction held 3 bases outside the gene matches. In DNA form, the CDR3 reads TGTGCCAGCAGCCTCGGGACTAGCGGCGAGCAGTACTTC. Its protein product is CASSLGTSGEQYF.

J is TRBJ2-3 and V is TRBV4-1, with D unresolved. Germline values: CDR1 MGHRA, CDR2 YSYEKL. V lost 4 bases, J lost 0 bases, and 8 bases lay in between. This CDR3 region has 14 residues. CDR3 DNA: TGCGCCAGCAGCCCTATCCGGAGCACAGATACGCAGTATTTT. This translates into CASSPIRSTDTQYF.

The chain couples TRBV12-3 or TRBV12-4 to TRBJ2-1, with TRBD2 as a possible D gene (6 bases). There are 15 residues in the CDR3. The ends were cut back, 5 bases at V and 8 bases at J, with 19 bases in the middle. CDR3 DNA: TGTGCCAGCAGTCCCCGACTAGGCCTCTTCCATGAGCAGTTCTTC. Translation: CASSPRLGLFHEQFF.

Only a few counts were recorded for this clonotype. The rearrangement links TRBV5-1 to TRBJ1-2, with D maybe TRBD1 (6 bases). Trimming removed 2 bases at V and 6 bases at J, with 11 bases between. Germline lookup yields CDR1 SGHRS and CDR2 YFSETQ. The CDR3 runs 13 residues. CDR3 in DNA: TGCGCCAGCAGCTTCGAAAACAGGGATGGCTACACCTTC. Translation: CASSFENRDGYTF.

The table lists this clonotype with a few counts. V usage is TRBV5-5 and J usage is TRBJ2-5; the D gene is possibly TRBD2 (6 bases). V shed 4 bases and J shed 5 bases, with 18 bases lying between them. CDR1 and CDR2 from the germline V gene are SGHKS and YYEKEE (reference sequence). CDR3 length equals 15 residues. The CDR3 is CASSAADGGTETQYF. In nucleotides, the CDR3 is TGTGCCAGCAGCGCCGCCGATGGGGGGACGGAGACCCAGTACTTC. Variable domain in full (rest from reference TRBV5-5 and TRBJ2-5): DAGVTQSPTHLIKTRGQQVTLRCSPISGHKSVSWYQQVLGQGPQFIFQYYEKEERGRGNFPDRFSARQFPNYSSELNVNALLLGDSALYLCASSAADGGTETQYFGPGTRLLVL.